These T cell receptor beta chains were read from a single sample in a study of long-term antiretroviral therapy in people with HIV. The repertoire was sequenced with immunoSEQ multiplex PCR; TCRdb's copy has only in-frame clones and lacks some. The sample comprises fewer than 25,000 clones, over 75% of which are singletons, and almost 7.5% rests with the top ten. The sample here was unsorted PBMCs, taken 1.8 years before starting antiretroviral therapy. These TCRs come from a woman under 40 with HIV. Each CDR3 is given without its conserved first and last residue.

>TRBV6-1
ASGQGAPYYNEQF
>TRBV9
ASSVSPTPSTDTQY
>TRBV28
ASSLAGGRSGSGANVLT
>TRBV27
ASSLRGASYEQY
>TRBV27
ASTGLGETQY
>TRBV6-5
ASSYSLSTEAF
>TRBV6-1
ASSVGGFGEETQY
>TRBV28
ASRVSSYNSPLH
>TRBV19
ASSGPPGLAGAGNEQF
>TRBV2
ASRTDRYTEAF
>TRBV5-1
ASSSGTAGETQY
>TRBV5-1
ASSLGQGAVDEQF
>TRBV29-1
SVEPDRVRIVGPDRSNQPQH
>TRBV7-2
ASSFTGTSNEQF
>TRBV9
ASSVDDRGAYNEQF
>TRBV6-1
ASSVGQGTTEAF
>TRBV5-8
ASSLGFGPYEQY
>TRBV5-5
ASSLGPGASYEQY
>TRBV5-6
ASSGPPGLENEQF
>TRBV19
ASSIDLGQENSPLH